The source of this TCR beta chain is a study of Graves' ophthalmopathy and Graves' hyperthyroidism. This clonotype was recorded many times. TCR beta CDR3 amplification used RNA transcripts. The library came from an HTBI-primed first-round RT-PCR and a second-round multiplex PCR. Via MiXCR, TCRdb re-called the multiplex PCR reads, giving one row per CDR3 protein. The table shows hundreds of thousands of distinct CDR3 sequences, with about 20% occurring only once. This CDR3 contains 16 residues. V lost 5 bases, J lost 2 bases, and 10 bases stayed unmatched. The chain joins TRBV12-3 or TRBV12-4 to TRBJ2-5; TRBD2 matches at 8 bases. The sequencing input was peripheral blood. The receptor was derived from a young woman with stable Graves' hyperthyroidism. Some clones in this sample may be carry-over from other donors' samples. The CDR3: CASSRGGAGVQETQYF. As DNA, the CDR3 is TGTGCCAGCAGTCGCGGGGGAGCGGGGGTACAAGAGACCCAGTACTTC.